What follows is one TCR beta chain and its context. The antigen remains undetermined. This entry belongs to a study of beta chain features in type 1 diabetes. Findings of the study overall: In all four CD4+ subsets, TCRB CDR3 length was significantly, moderately reduced in type 1 diabetes.

The V gene's germline CDR1 is SGHTS and CDR2 YDEGEE. V gave up 0 bases and J gave up 3 bases; unmatched junction bases: 0. The CDR3 has 13 amino acids. The investigators reverse transcribed all of the isolated RNA, so they sequenced expressed TCRB transcripts. Measured with immunoSEQ multiplex PCR; TCRdb has only the in-frame clones, and not every one. This table has 500,000 to 650,000 clones, roughly an eighth appearing once. Sequences were obtained from naive CD4+ T cells from blood. The chain links TRBV5-8 to TRBJ2-7; 7 nucleotides line up with TRBD1. The sequence was obtained from a man aged 30 to 39 with type 1 diabetes. CDR3 sequence: CASSLDRGYEQYF. The CDR3 nucleotides read TGTGCCAGCAGCTTGGACAGGGGCTACGAGCAGTACTTC.